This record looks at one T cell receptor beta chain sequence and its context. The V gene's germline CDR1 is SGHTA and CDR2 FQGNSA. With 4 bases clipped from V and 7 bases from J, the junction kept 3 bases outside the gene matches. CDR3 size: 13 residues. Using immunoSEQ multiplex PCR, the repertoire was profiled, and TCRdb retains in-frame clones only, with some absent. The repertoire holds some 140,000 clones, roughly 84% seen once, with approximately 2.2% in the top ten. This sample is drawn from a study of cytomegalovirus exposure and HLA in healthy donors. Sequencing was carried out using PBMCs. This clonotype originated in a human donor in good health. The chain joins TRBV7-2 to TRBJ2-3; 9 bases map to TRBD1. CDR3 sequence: CASSSDRGNTQYF. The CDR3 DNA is TGTGCCAGCAGCTCGGACAGGGGAAATACGCAGTATTTT.